The clone carrying this T cell receptor (beta chain) was picked up one time. Profiled with immunoSEQ multiplex PCR; TCRdb holds only in-frame clones, not every one. The sample contains 64,000 or so clones, less than 90% of which appear only once. These data originate in a study of T cell responses to AZD1222 COVID-19 vaccine. J was trimmed by 7 bases and V by 1 base; bases with no gene match: 11. This CDR3 has 16 residues. The germline gives CDR1 SQVTM, CDR2 ANQGSEA. The TCR comes from an adult in good health. This chain uses TRBV29-1 with TRBJ2-2; 8 positions match TRBD2. The sequencing used peripheral blood, collected on day 0 of AZD1222 vaccination. The CDR3 nucleotides are TGCAGCGTTGAAGGAGCTCGGGGGGGCGAGGTCGGGGAGCTGTTTTTT. Amino acid sequence: CSVEGARGGEVGELFF.